This entry lists 3 T cell receptor beta chains sequenced from one sample in a study of shared clonotypes between healthy human individuals. The naive CD8 subset, CD45RO-negative cells positively selected for CCR7, excluded terminally differentiated effector memory CD45RA+ cells. Some clones are missing from TCRdb's copy, which holds only in-frame ones; the method was immunoSEQ multiplex PCR. The top ten clones hold about 0.11% of a sample with around 620,000 clones, roughly 96% of them seen once. Sequenced material: naive CD8+ T cells sorted from blood. All receptors derive from a woman in her twenties or thirties in good health.

The chain joins TRBV5-8 to TRBJ2-7, with D unresolved. V lost 4 bases and J 4 bases, leaving 9 bases between the germline ends. Germline lookup yields CDR1 SGHTS and CDR2 YDEGEE. CDR3 size: 12 residues. In DNA, the CDR3 is TGTGCCAGCAGCGACCCAGTTTACGAGCAGTACTTC. Its translation is CASSDPVYEQYF.

This chain connects TRBV21-1 to TRBJ1-2; the D call TRBD1 from the table was never checked on the DNA. TRBV21-1 is a pseudogene. The CDR3 is made up of 12 amino acids. The CDR3 DNA reads TGTGCCAGCATCCAACAGGGGTGGGGCTACACCTTC. It is translated as CASIQQGWGYTF.

The DNA for the CDR3 is TGTGCCAGCAGTTCCTGGGACAACTCGGACCAAGAGACCCAGTACTTC. Translation gives CASSSWDNSDQETQYF. This rearrangement joins TRBV25-1 to TRBJ2-5; D is possibly TRBD1 (6 bases). The germline CDR1 and CDR2 sequences are MGHDK and SYGVNS. CDR3 size: 16 residues. The V and J ends lost 5 bases and 0 bases respectively, with 16 bases between them.